This record looks at one T cell receptor (beta chain) sequence and its context. Its antigen is still unknown. Indicated treatment: oral pan-JAK inhibitor, 5-10 mg twice daily. Cell sorting on a FACSAria was used to separate CD4+ and CD8+ T cells from the PBMCs. These data come from a study of CD8+ T cells in alopecia areata. At the level of the study: Oral tofacitinib (5 to 10 mg twice daily) was administered to treated patients.

Extraction and reverse transcription of RNA yielded cDNA as the sequencing template. Only in-frame clones appear in the TCRdb table, and some are missing; sequencing was by immunoSEQ multiplex PCR. Of 150,000 to 200,000 clones listed, roughly 61% are singletons. The germline V and J ends were trimmed by 0 bases and 6 bases, with 21 bases remaining between them. The length of the CDR3 is 19 residues. Looked up from germline, CDR1 is LNHNV and CDR2 is YYDKDF (reference sequence). The study, taken as a whole, reports: For patients receiving tofacitinib, scalp clonality and expanded CD8+ clones among the top 100 significantly decreased. Only one nonresponder was present, which leaves the link between baseline CD8+ expansion and response uncertain.

The sample consisted of CD8+ T cells sorted from blood, taken at week 24, from a patient treated with tofacitinib. The V gene is TRBV15, the J gene TRBJ1-6; possibly TRBD1 for D (6 bases). This sequence originates from a human donor with alopecia areata. The CDR3 spells CATSRDTAKRGGINSPLHF. CDR3 bases: TGTGCCACCAGCAGAGACACGGCAAAGAGAGGGGGAATTAATTCACCCCTCCACTTT.